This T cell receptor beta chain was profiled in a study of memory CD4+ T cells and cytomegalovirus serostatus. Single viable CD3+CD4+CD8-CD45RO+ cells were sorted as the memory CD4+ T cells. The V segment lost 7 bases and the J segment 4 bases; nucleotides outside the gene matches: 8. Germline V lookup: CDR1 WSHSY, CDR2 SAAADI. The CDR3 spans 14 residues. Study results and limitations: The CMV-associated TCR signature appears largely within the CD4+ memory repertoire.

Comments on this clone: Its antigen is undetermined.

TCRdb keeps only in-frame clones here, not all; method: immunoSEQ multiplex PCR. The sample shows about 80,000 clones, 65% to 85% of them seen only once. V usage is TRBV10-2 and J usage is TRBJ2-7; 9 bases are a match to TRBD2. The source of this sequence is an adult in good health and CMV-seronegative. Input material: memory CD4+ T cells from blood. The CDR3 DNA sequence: TGCGCCAGCATAAGTAGCCTAGCGGGGTACGAGCAGTACTTC. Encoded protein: CASISSLAGYEQYF.